This T cell receptor beta chain comes out of a study of blood T cells in healthy people across ages. General study results and limits: With unsorted PBMCs, a conclusive comparison of naive versus antigen-experienced cells was not possible.

In its sample, this clonotype was seen a few times. No antigen is known for it. At one end the junction does not follow the germline gene, possibly because of a read error. With a J-beta primer mix and a sample-barcoded 5' primer, a second PCR ran about 7 to 11 cycles. TCRdb reprocessed the 5' RACE reads via MiXCR and lists one record per CDR3 protein. The sample shows about 1,500,000 distinct CDR3 sequences, roughly 27% of them seen only once. This CDR3 comprises 16 residues. Germline CDR1 and CDR2: LGHDT and YNNKEL (reference sequence). The sample providers were healthy Caucasian people from Russia, aged roughly 6 to 95.

The sequenced sample consisted of blood. V usage is TRBV3-1 and J usage is TRBJ2-3; possibly TRBD1 or TRBD2 for D (5 bases each). The origin of this receptor is a woman aged 30 to 39 in good health. The CDR3 here is CASSQATGTPTDTQYF. The DNA of the CDR3 is TGCGCCAGCAGCCAAGCTACCGGGACCCCCACAGATACGCAGTATTTT.